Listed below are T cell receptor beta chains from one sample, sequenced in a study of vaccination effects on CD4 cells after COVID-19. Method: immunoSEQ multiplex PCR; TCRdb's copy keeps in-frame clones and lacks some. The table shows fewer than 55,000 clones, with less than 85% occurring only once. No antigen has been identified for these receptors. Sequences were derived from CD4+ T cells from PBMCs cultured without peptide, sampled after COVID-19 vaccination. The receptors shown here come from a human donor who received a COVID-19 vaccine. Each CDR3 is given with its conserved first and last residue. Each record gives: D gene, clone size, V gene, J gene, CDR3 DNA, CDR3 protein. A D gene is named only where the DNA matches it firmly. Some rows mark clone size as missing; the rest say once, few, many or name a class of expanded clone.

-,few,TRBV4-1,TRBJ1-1,TGCGCCAGCAGCCAAGCGTCAGGCCCGAACACTGAAGCTTTCTTT,CASSQASGPNTEAFF
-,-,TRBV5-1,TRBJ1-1,TGCGCCAGCAGCGTTCAGGAGAACACTGAAGCTTTCTTT,CASSVQENTEAFF
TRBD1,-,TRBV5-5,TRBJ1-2,TGTGCCAGCAGACCCGGGACAGGGAAAGCTAACTATGGCTACACCTTC,CASRPGTGKANYGYTF
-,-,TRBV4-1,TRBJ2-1,TGCGCCAGCAGCCAAGACGGTACCAGGACAGCAATTGAAGCGGATGAGCAGTTCTTC,CASSQDGTRTAIEADEQFF
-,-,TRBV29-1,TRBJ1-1,TGCAGCGTTGAATCGGGGAGGGTCACTGAAGCTTTCTTT,CSVESGRVTEAFF
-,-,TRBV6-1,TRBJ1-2,TGTGCCAGCAGTGGGATTGTGAGGGCCCCTAACTATGGCTACACCTTC,CASSGIVRAPNYGYTF
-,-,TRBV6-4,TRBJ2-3,TGTGCCAGCAGACGGACGGACCGCACAGATACGCAGTATTTT,CASRRTDRTDTQYF
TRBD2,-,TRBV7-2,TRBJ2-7,TGTGCCAGCAGCCAGGGACTAGCGGGAAATTACGAGCAGTACTTC,CASSQGLAGNYEQYF
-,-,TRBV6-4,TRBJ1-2,TGTGCCAGCGGCCTGGCAGGGAGGTCTAACTATGGCTACACCTTC,CASGLAGRSNYGYTF
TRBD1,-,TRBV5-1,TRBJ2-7,TGCGCCAGCAGCGGGACAGGGGCCTACGAGCAGTACTTC,CASSGTGAYEQYF
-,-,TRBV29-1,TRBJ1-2,TGCAGCGTTGACAGGGTTGATGGCTACACCTTC,CSVDRVDGYTF
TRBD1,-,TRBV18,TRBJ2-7,TGTGCCAGCTCCCCTGGGACAGGAGCCTACGAGCAGTACTTC,CASSPGTGAYEQYF
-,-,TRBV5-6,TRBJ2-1,TGTGCCAGCAGCTTGGGGGGGGAGTCCTACAATGAGCAGTTCTTC,CASSLGGESYNEQFF
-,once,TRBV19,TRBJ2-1,TGTGCCAGTAGTATGATAGGGTTCAGGGGTAATGAGCAGTTCTTC,CASSMIGFRGNEQFF
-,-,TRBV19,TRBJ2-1,TGTGCCAGTAACACGAGGGGGCGGGGGGCCTACAATGAGCAGTTCTTC,CASNTRGRGAYNEQFF
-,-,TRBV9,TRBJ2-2,TGTGCCAGCAGGGCACAGGATTGGGCTACCGGGGAGCTGTTTTTT,CASRAQDWATGELFF
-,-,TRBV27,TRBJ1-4,TGTGCCAGCAGCCCCAGAGGAGAAAAACTGTTTTTT,CASSPRGEKLFF
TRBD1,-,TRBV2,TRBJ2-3,TGTGCCAGCAGTCCGACAGGGGGCAACACAGATACGCAGTATTTT,CASSPTGGNTDTQYF
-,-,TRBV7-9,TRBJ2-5,TGTGCCAGCAGCGATGCCCCCGGGAGAAAGGAGACCCAGTACTTC,CASSDAPGRKETQYF
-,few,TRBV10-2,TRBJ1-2,TGCGCCAGCAGTGACAGCTATGGCTACACCTTC,CASSDSYGYTF
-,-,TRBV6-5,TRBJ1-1,TGTGCCAGCAAGCTAGGCGCGAACACTGAAGCTTTCTTT,CASKLGANTEAFF
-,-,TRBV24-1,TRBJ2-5,TGTGCCACCAGTGATACCCGGGGGCCCCAAGAGACCCAGTACTTC,CATSDTRGPQETQYF
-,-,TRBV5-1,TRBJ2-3,TGCGCCAGCAGCTCCCAACGGGGGTGGGAGCAGTATTTT,CASSSQRGWEQYF
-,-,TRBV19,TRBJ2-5,TGTGCCAGTACTCCAAGGCAGGGTCAAGAGACCCAGTACTTC,CASTPRQGQETQYF
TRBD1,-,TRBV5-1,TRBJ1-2,TGCGCCAGCAGCTCGACAGGGGGCTTGTATGGCTACACCTTC,CASSSTGGLYGYTF
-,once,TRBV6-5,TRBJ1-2,TGTGCCAGCAGTTCGACAGAACTCTATGGCTACACCTTC,CASSSTELYGYTF
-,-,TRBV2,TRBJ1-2,TGTGCCAGCAGAGAGAGACAGGATAATGGCTACACCTTC,CASRERQDNGYTF
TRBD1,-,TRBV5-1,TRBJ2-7,TGCGCCAGCAGCCCTAGGACCGGGACAGGGGGATCCTACGAGCAGTACTTC,CASSPRTGTGGSYEQYF
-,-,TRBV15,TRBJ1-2,TGTGCCACCAGCAGCTTACTAGGGGAAGACTATGGCTACACCTTC,CATSSLLGEDYGYTF
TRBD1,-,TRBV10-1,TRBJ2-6,TGCGCCAGCAGCCGACAGGGTTTGACCAACGTCCTGACTTTC,CASSRQGLTNVLTF
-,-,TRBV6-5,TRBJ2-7,TGTGCCAGCAGTTACTCCACGGGGTTCGGCTACGAGCAGTACTTC,CASSYSTGFGYEQYF
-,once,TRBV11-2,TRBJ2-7,TGTGCCAGCAGCCCGAACGCCCTCTTTGACGAGCAGTACTTC,CASSPNALFDEQYF
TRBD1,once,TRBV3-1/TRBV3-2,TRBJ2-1,TGTGCCAGCAGACCACTTGACAGGGGCAATGAGCAGTTCTTC,CASRPLDRGNEQFF
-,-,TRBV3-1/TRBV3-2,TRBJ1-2,TGTGCCAGCAGCCTTGAAAACAAGCGGTGCTACACCTTC,CASSLENKRCYTF
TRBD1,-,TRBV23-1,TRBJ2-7,TGCGCCAGCAGTCGTCCCCGGGACAGTACCTACGAGCAGTACTTC,CASSRPRDSTYEQYF
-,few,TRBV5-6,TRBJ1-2,TGTGCCAGCAGCTTACAGGGTACTAACTATGGCTACACCTTC,CASSLQGTNYGYTF
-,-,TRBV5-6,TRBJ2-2,TGTGCCAGCAGCTTGGTCCAAATCGGCAACACCGGGGAGCTGTTTTTT,CASSLVQIGNTGELFF
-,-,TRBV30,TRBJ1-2,TGTGCCTGGAGTGTAGCCACAGGGTATGGCTACACCTTC,CAWSVATGYGYTF
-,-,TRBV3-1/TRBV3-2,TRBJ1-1,TGTGCCAGCAGCCGGACAGAAGCTTACACTGAAGCTTTCTTT,CASSRTEAYTEAFF
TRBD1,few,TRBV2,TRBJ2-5,TGTGCCAGCAACAGGGGTCTGCAAGAGACCCAGTACTTC,CASNRGLQETQYF
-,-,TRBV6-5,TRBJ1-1,TGTGCCAGCAGTTACTCAACATTAGACACTGAAGCTTTCTTT,CASSYSTLDTEAFF
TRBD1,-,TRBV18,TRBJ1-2,TGTGCCAGCTCACCTGACAGGGTTGATGACTATGGCTACACCTTC,CASSPDRVDDYGYTF
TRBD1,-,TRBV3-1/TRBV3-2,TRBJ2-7,TGTGCCAGCAGCTTACGGGACAGGGGGCTGTACGAGCAGTACTTC,CASSLRDRGLYEQYF
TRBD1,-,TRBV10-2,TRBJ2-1,TGCGCCAGCAGACAGGGGATAGTCATAGATGAGCAGTTCTTC,CASRQGIVIDEQFF